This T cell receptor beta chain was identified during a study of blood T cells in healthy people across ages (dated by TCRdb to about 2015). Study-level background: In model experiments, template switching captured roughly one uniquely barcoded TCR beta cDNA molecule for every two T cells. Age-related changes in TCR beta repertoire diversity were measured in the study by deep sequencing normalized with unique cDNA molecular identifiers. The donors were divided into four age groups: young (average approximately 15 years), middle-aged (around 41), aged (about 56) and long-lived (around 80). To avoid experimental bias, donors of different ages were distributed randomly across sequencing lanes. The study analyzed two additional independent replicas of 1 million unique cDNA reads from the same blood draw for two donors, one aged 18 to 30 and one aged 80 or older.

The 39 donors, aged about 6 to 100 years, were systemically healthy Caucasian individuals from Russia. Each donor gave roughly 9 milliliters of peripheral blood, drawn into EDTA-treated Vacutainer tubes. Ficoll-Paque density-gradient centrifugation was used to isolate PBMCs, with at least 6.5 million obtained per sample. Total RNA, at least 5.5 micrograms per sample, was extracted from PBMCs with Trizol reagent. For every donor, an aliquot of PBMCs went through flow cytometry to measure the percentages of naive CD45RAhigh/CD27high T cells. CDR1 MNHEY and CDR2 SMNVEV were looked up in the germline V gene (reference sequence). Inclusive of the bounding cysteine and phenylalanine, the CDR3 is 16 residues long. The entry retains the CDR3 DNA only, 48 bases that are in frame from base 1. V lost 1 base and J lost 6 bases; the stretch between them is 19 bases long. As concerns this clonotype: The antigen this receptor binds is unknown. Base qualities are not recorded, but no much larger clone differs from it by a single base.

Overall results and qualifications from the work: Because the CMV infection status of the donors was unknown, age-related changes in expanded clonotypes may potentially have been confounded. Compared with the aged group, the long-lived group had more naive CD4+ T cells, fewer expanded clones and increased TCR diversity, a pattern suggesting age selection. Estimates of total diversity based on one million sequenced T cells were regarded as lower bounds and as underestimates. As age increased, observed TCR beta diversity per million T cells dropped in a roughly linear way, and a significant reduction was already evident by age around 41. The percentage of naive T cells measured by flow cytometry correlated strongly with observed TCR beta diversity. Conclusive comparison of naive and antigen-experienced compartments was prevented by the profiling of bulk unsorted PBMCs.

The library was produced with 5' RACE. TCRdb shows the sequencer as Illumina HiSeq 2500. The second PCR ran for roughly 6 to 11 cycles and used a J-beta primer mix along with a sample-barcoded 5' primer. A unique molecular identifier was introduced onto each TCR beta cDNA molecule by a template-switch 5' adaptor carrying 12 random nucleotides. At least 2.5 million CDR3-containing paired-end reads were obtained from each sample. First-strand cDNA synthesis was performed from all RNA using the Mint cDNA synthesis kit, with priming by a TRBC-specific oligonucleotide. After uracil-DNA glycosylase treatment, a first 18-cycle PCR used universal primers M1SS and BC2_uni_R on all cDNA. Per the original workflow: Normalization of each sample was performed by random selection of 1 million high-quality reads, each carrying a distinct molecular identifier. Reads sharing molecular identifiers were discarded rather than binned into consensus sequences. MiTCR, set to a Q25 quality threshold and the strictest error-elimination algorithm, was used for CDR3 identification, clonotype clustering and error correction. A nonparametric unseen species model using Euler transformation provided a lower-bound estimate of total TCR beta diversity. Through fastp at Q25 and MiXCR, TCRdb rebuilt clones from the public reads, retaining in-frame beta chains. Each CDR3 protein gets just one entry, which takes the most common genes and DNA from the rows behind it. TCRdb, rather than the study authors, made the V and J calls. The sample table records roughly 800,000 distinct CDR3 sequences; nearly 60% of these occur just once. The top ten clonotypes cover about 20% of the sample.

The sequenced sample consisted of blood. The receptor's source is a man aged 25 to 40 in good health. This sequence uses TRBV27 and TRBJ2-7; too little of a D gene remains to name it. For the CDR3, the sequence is CASSLFRSATTCEQYF. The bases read TGTGCCAGCAGTTTATTTAGGTCAGCAACAACCTGCGAGCAGTACTTC.